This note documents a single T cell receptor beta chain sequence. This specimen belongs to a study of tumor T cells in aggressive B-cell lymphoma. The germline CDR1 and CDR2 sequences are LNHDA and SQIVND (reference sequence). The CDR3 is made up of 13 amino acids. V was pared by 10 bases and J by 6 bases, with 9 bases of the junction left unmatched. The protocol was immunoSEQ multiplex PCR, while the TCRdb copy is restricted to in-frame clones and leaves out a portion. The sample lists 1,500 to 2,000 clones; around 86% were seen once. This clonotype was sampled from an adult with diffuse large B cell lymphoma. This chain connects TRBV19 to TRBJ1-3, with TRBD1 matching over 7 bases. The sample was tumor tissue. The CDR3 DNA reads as TGTGCCACCACTAAGGGGGCCCTAAACACCATATATTTT. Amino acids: CATTKGALNTIYF.